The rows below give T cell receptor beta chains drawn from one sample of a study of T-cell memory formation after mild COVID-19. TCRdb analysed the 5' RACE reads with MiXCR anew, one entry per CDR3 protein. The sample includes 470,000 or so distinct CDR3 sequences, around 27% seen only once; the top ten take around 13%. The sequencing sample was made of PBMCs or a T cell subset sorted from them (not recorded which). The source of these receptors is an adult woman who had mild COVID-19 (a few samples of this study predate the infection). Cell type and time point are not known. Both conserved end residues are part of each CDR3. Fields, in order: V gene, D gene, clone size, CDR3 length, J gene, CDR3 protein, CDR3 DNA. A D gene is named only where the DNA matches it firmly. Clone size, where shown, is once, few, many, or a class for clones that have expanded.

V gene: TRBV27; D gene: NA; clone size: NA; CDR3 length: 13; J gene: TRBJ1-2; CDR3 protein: CASSSGGRDSYTF; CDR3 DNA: TGTGCCAGCAGTTCCGGGGGCAGGGACAGCTACACCTTC
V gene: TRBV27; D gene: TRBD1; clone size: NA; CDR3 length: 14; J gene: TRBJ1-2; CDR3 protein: CASRDRRGRLGYTF; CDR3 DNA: TGTGCCAGCAGGGATCGCAGGGGGCGCTTAGGCTACACCTTC
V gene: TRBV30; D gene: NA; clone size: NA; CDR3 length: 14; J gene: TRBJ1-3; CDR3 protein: CAWSVLGVGNTIYF; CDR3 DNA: TGTGCCTGGAGTGTGCTGGGGGTAGGAAACACCATATATTTT
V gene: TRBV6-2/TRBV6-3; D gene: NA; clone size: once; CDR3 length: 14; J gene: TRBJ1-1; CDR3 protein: CASSYLAPKAGAFF; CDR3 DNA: TGTGCCAGCAGTTACCTGGCCCCGAAGGCTGGAGCTTTCTTT
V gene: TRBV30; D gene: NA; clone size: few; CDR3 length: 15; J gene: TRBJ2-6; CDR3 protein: CAWNRALSGANVLTF; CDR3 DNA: TGTGCCTGGAACCGGGCTTTGTCTGGGGCCAACGTCCTGACTTTC
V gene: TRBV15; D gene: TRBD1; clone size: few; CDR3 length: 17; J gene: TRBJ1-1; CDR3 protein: CATSTTGQGAGNTEAFF; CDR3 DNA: TGTGCCACCAGCACCACTGGACAGGGGGCAGGAAACACTGAAGCTTTCTTT
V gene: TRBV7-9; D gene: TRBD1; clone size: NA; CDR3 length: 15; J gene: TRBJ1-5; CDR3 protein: CASSKDRGSGQPQHF; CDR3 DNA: TGTGCCAGCAGCAAGGACAGGGGATCGGGTCAGCCCCAGCATTTT
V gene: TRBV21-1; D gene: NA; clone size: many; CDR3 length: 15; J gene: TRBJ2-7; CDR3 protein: CASSSSGGRWIGQYF; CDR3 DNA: TGTGCCAGCAGCTCCTCCGGGGGCAGGTGGATTGGGCAGTACTTC
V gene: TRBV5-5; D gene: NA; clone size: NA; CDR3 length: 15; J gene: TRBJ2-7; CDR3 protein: CASTLRGDRTYEQYF; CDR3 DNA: TGTGCCAGCACCCTGCGGGGAGACAGAACCTACGAGCAGTACTTC
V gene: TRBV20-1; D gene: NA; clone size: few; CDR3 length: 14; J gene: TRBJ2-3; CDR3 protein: CSASLRAITDTQYF; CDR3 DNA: TGCAGTGCTAGCCTGCGGGCCATCACAGATACGCAGTATTTT
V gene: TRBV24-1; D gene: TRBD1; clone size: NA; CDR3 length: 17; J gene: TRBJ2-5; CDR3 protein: CATSETAGTGGLETQYF; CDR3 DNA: TGTGCCACCAGTGAGACCGCCGGGACAGGGGGGCTGGAGACCCAGTACTTC
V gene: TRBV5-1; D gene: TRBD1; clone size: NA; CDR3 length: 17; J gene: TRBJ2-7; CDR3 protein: CASSFRGQGSPSYEQYF; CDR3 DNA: TGCGCCAGCAGCTTTAGGGGACAGGGCTCTCCTTCCTACGAGCAGTACTTC
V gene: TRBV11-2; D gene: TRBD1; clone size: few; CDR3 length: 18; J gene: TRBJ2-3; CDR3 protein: CASSLFHLGQGFADTQYF; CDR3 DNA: TGTGCCAGCAGCTTATTCCATTTGGGACAGGGGTTCGCAGATACGCAGTATTTT
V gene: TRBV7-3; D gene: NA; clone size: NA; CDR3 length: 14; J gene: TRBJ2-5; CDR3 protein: CASSLNPDQETQYF; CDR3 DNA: TGTGCCAGCAGCTTAAATCCGGACCAAGAGACCCAGTACTTC
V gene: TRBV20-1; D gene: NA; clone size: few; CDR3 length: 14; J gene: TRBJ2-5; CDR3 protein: CSARDPQGGETQYF; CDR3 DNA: TGCAGTGCTAGAGATCCCCAGGGTGGAGAGACCCAGTACTTC